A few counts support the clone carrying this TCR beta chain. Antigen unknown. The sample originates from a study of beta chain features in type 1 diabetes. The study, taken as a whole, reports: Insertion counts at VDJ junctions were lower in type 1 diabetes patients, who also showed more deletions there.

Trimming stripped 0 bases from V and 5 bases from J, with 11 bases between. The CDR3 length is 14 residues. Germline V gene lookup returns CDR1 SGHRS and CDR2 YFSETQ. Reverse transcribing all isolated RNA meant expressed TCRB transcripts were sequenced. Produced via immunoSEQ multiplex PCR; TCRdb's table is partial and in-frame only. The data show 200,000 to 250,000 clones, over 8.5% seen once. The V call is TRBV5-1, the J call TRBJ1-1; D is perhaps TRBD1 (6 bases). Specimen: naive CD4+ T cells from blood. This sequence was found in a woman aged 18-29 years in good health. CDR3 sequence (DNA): TGCGCCAGCAGCTTGGCCCTACAGGGAACTGAAGCTTTCTTT. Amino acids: CASSLALQGTEAFF.